This TCR beta chain was obtained from a study of beta chain features in type 1 diabetes. Findings and caveats of the study: HLA effects on TCRB rearrangement stayed unresolved here.

Looked up from germline, CDR1 is LNHNV and CDR2 is YYDKDF (reference sequence). The CDR3 covers 15 residues. Between the trimmed V and J ends, which lost 0 bases and 4 bases, there was a span of 12 bases. Of the isolated RNA, all was reverse transcribed, and so the sequenced material was expressed TCRB transcripts. Regulatory, naive and central memory T cell samples averaged approximately 3.8 million reads. Data came from immunoSEQ multiplex PCR; TCRdb stores just in-frame clones and leaves some out. In the table there are about 220,000 clones, approximately 10% of which are singletons. Turning to this clone: What it binds is unknown.

The chain has TRBV15 and TRBJ1-1; D perhaps matches TRBD1 (5 bases). The sequenced sample consisted of central memory CD4+ T cells from blood. The clonotype comes from a man aged 18 to 29 in good health. CDR3 in DNA: TGTGCCACCAGCAGAGATGGTAAGGGGACCACTGAAGCTTTCTTT. It translates to CATSRDGKGTTEAFF.